Below are 7 T cell receptor beta chains sequenced from a single sample in a study of blood T cell repertoires in COVID-19. Libraries were prepared by immunoSEQ multiplex PCR; TCRdb keeps only in-frame clonotypes and omits some of them. The sample has about 440,000 clones, roughly 91% seen once. Sequences were obtained from PBMCs or T cells enriched from blood (not recorded which). The receptors here all came from a man in his late teens or twenties who had recovered from COVID-19.

The chain is built from TRBV28 and TRBJ1-1, with D perhaps TRBD1 (5 bases). CDR3 length equals 16 residues. Trimming stripped 5 bases from V and 3 bases from J, with 19 bases between. Germline assignment: CDR1 MDHEN and CDR2 SYDVKM. Written as DNA, the CDR3 is TGTGCCAGCAGTCCTAGGCGGGACGTCGGACACACTGAAGCTTTCTTT. This translates into CASSPRRDVGHTEAFF.

CDR3 residues: CAITGTSANYEQYF. As DNA, the CDR3 is TGTGCCATTACCGGGACTAGCGCCAACTACGAGCAGTACTTC. This sequence joins TRBV2 and TRBJ2-7; TRBD2 matches 10 bases. V lost 10 bases, J lost 3 bases, and 9 bases stayed unmatched. Germline CDR1 SNHLY, CDR2 FYNNEI. This CDR3 region has 14 residues.

This clone was recorded a few times. This chain uses TRBV4-1 with TRBJ1-2; the D gene is possibly TRBD1 (5 bases). Per germline, CDR1 MGHRA and CDR2 YSYEKL. The CDR3 is made up of 14 amino acids. V was trimmed by 6 bases and J by 4 bases, leaving 15 bases between them. CDR3 in DNA: TGCGCCAGCAGGGGCGGGGGATTGGGCTATGGCTACACCTTC. Encoded protein: CASRGGGLGYGYTF.

The chain employs TRBV2 and TRBJ1-5, with unresolved D. The germline gives CDR1 SNHLY, CDR2 FYNNEI. The CDR3 extends over 14 amino acids. V was pared by 6 bases and J by 1 base, with 10 bases between. The DNA for the CDR3 is TGTGCCAGCAGGTCTTTGGCCAGCAATCAGCCCCAGCATTTT. Protein: CASRSLASNQPQHF.

V gene TRBV7-9 combines with J gene TRBJ2-1, with TRBD2 matching 7 bases. Trimming cost V 5 bases and J 5 bases; bases outside gene matches: 12. The germline CDR1 and CDR2 sequences are SEHNR and FQNEAQ (reference sequence). CDR3 length equals 16 residues. CDR3 amino acids: CASSHSAREGNNEQFF. For the CDR3, the DNA is TGTGCCAGCAGCCACTCTGCGAGGGAGGGAAACAATGAGCAGTTCTTC.

V and J are TRBV6-1 and TRBJ1-4; possible D gene TRBD1, 5 bases. The CDR3 totals 17 residues. V was pared by 1 base and J by 0 bases, with 12 bases between. CDR1 is MNHNS and CDR2 is SASEGT in the germline V gene. CDR3 in amino acids: CASSEVRRGATNEKLFF. Here the CDR3 DNA reads TGTGCCAGCAGTGAAGTGCGCCGGGGGGCAACTAATGAAAAACTGTTTTTT.

The chain joins TRBV5-1 to TRBJ1-5; D is perhaps TRBD1 (6 bases). CDR1 SGHRS and CDR2 YFSETQ come from the germline V gene. The CDR3 loop spans 15 amino acids. With 4 bases removed from V and 1 base from J, the gap between germline ends came to 12 bases. CDR3 sequence (DNA): TGCGCCAGCAGCCCCGGCGACAGGAGCAATCAGCCCCAGCATTTT. Protein product: CASSPGDRSNQPQHF.